This TCR beta chain is from a study of blood T cells in healthy people across ages. PCR was performed a second time for roughly 6 to 12 cycles using a sample-barcoded 5' primer and a J-beta primer mix. TCRdb called the 5' RACE reads again in MiXCR, with one record for every CDR3 protein. The sample includes about 970,000 distinct CDR3 sequences, just over 50% seen only once; the top ten take about 20%. Healthy Caucasian individuals from Russia aged about 6 to 100 served as donors. Every donor gave roughly 9.6 milliliters of peripheral blood. Study results and caveats: Unsorted PBMC material precluded a definitive naive versus antigen-experienced comparison.

Between the trimmed V and J ends, which lost 5 bases and 8 bases, there was a span of 15 bases. The CDR3 covers 14 residues. Germline assignment: CDR1 KGHSH and CDR2 LQKENI. For this clonotype: Its antigen is unidentified.

The V and J genes are TRBV18 and TRBJ1-4; perhaps TRBD1 as D (5 bases). The clonotype originates from a woman aged 55-70 years in good health. Specimen: blood. This CDR3 reads CASSSARAGEKLFF. The CDR3 nucleotides are TGTGCCAGCTCATCGGCCAGGGCTGGAGAAAAACTGTTTTTT.